These 12 T cell receptor beta chains were sequenced from one sample in a study of shared clonotypes between healthy human individuals. TCRdb keeps only in-frame clones here, not all; method: immunoSEQ multiplex PCR. The sample has a few million clones; more than 80% are singletons. Sequencing was carried out using naive CD4+ T cells sorted from blood. Subset in this sample: CD45RA+ positively selected. The receptors originated from a man younger than 30 in good health.

V gene TRBV19 combines with J gene TRBJ1-6, with 9 bases identical to TRBD1. CDR3 length equals 16 residues. V lost 5 bases to trimming and J lost 10 bases; unmatched junction nucleotides: 12. The germline V gene has CDR1 LNHDA and CDR2 SQIVND (reference sequence). For the CDR3, the DNA is TGTGCCAGTAGTCTCCGGTGGGACAGGGAAACCTCACCCCTCCACTTT. Encoded protein: CASSLRWDRETSPLHF.

V is TRBV27 and J is TRBJ1-6, with 9 bases that match TRBD1. Looked up from germline, CDR1 is MNHEY and CDR2 is SMNVEV (reference sequence). The CDR3 consists of 19 residues. Trimming removed 6 bases from V and 1 base from J; junction bases left unmatched: 13. The CDR3 coding sequence is TGTGCCAGCAGACCCGGTGGGACAGGGCAGAATTCCTATAATTCACCCCTCCACTTT. Translated, it gives CASRPGGTGQNSYNSPLHF.

This sequence joins TRBV7-2 and TRBJ1-2, with a weak D call TRBD1 (6 bases). The CDR3 extends over 14 amino acids. Trimming left V 2 bases short and J 8 bases short, with 15 bases between. From germline, CDR1 is SGHTA and CDR2 FQGNSA. CDR3 nucleotide sequence: TGTGCCAGCAGCTTAAAGGGAGAGGGGGTGGGCTACACCTTC. It yields the protein CASSLKGEGVGYTF.

The chain uses TRBV2 and TRBJ2-1; weak D call: TRBD2 (6 bases). The CDR3 is made up of 11 amino acids. Germline CDR1 and CDR2: SNHLY and FYNNEI. V gave up 6 bases and J gave up 12 bases, with 12 bases separating them. CDR3 nucleotides: TGTGCCAGCAGCTCCGGGGGTGGGCAGTTCTTC. Amino acid sequence: CASSSGGGQFF.

This clone was detected a few times. An end of the junction does not agree with germline; a read error may underlie this. The chain is built from TRBV19 and TRBJ1-4, with D tentatively TRBD1 (5 bases). The V gene's germline CDR1 is LNHDA and CDR2 SQIVND (reference sequence). This CDR3 is built from 11 residues. The CDR3 DNA reads as TGTGCCAGTAGTAACGGCCCGGACAAACAGTTT. Translated: CASSNGPDKQF.

The genes are TRBV20-1 and TRBJ2-3; D may correspond to TRBD1 or TRBD2 (5 bases each). The germline V gene encodes CDR1 DFQATT and CDR2 SNEGSKA (reference sequence). The CDR3 loop spans 11 amino acids. The germline V and J ends were trimmed by 1 base and 13 bases, with 12 bases remaining between them. CDR3 amino acids: CSARVKMGEYF. The CDR3 coding sequence is TGCAGTGCTAGAGTTAAGATGGGGGAGTATTTT.

The CDR3 reads CASSFQRGKSYNEQFF. CDR3 sequence (DNA): TGTGCCAGCAGTTTCCAGCGGGGGAAATCCTACAATGAGCAGTTCTTC. This rearrangement joins TRBV28 to TRBJ2-1; TRBD2 aligns across 8 bases. J lost 1 base, V lost 3 bases, and 5 bases had no gene match. Germline lookup yields CDR1 MDHEN and CDR2 SYDVKM. This CDR3 is 16 amino acids long.

The genes are TRBV10-2 and TRBJ2-3; no firm D call. Germline CDR1 WSHSY, CDR2 SAAADI. CDR3 length: 12 residues. V lost 7 bases and J 3 bases, leaving 8 bases between the germline ends. CDR3 sequence: CASTVATDTQYF. The CDR3 DNA sequence: TGCGCCAGCACCGTAGCTACAGATACGCAGTATTTT.

To note about this clone: The sample has other DNA sequences that encode this CDR3 too. The V call is TRBV7-2, the J call TRBJ1-1; no clear D. From germline, CDR1 is SGHTA and CDR2 FQGNSA. The CDR3 covers 13 residues. V shed 2 bases and J shed 1 base, with 5 bases lying between them. CDR3 protein: CASSLTWNTEAFF. Written as DNA, the CDR3 is TGTGCCAGCAGCTTAACCTGGAACACTGAAGCTTTCTTT.

The chain carries TRBV5-6 and TRBJ2-5, with D unclear. Near its end, the DNA agrees better with TRBJ2-7, so the J call may be wrong. The CDR3 loop spans 12 amino acids. Germline lookup yields CDR1 SGHDT and CDR2 YYEEEE. In DNA, the CDR3 is TGTGCCAGCAGCTTTAATTCCTACGAGCAGTACTTC. It encodes CASSFNSYEQYF.

V usage is TRBV7-2 and J usage is TRBJ2-3, with 7 bases that match TRBD2. CDR3 length equals 17 residues. Per the germline V gene, CDR1 is SGHTA and CDR2 is FQGNSA. V was pared by 1 base and J by 0 bases, with 7 bases of the junction left unmatched. CDR3 amino acids: CASSLEPAGISTDTQYF. The CDR3 nucleotides are TGTGCCAGCAGCTTAGAGCCAGCGGGGATCAGCACAGATACGCAGTATTTT.

The chain employs TRBV11-3 and TRBJ2-1, with 7 bases matching TRBD2. CDR1 is SGHNT, CDR2 YENEEA, per germline. The CDR3 consists of 17 residues. V shed 1 base and J 6 bases; nucleotides not matched to a gene: 12. The CDR3 protein is CASSLAYGGSRVNEQFF. CDR3 DNA sequence: TGTGCCAGCAGCTTAGCATACGGCGGGAGCAGGGTCAATGAGCAGTTCTTC.